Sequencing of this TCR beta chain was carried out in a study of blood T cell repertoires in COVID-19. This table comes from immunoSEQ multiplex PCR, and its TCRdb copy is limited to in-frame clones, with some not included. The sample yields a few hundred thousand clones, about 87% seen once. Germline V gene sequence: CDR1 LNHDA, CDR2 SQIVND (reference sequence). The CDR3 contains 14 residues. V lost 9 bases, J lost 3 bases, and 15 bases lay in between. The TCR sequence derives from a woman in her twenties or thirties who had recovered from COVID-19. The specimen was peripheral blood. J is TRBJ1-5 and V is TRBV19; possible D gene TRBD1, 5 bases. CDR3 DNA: TGTGCCAGCTCCGCAGGGTATGCCAATCAGCCCCAGCATTTT. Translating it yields CASSAGYANQPQHF.